This entry describes one TCR beta chain. This CDR3 has 16 residues. Germline CDR1 is MNHEY and CDR2 is SVGAGI. V was clipped by 4 bases and J by 5 bases; unmatched bases: 9. The entry originates in a study of blood T cell repertoires in COVID-19. Across the whole study: The study drew acute and convalescent COVID-19 samples from the United States, Italy and Spain. T cells, B-cell-depleted T cells, or PBMCs provided the cDNA or gDNA that served as material.

In the study's own analysis: Amplification with reference gene primers provided the estimates of nucleated cell counts. The repertoire was sequenced with immunoSEQ multiplex PCR; TCRdb's copy has only in-frame clones and lacks some. That table supplies the V and J calls and clone size; D and trimming were determined from the DNA. The data show about 180,000 clones, 84% seen once. This clonotype was obtained from a human donor in a cohort sampled during active COVID-19. The genes are TRBV6-5 and TRBJ1-2, with 11 bases aligning to TRBD1. Sequenced sample: peripheral blood. CDR3 DNA sequence: TGTGCCAGCAGTTTAACCTCCGGGACAGGGGGGTATGGCTACACCTTC. Encoded protein: CASSLTSGTGGYGYTF.